These 25 T cell receptor beta chains share one sample of origin, sequenced in a study of beta chain features in type 1 diabetes. Investigators reverse transcribed all isolated RNA, so they sequenced expressed TCRB transcripts. Measured with immunoSEQ multiplex PCR; TCRdb has only the in-frame clones, and not every one. The table includes 150,000 to 180,000 clones, roughly 8.1% detected once. The sequenced material came from central memory CD4+ T cells from blood. These receptors were obtained from a man between 18 and 35 years old in good health.

This clone was counted only a few times. The rearrangement uses TRBV9 and TRBJ1-1; 8 nucleotides line up with TRBD1. The CDR3 totals 14 residues. V dropped 3 bases and J dropped 11; count of bases not matched to a gene: 12. From germline, CDR1 is SGDLS and CDR2 YYNGEE. DNA for the CDR3: TGTGCCAGCAGCGCTTGGGACAGGACGAGTGATGCTTTCTTT. Protein sequence: CASSAWDRTSDAFF.

V and J are TRBV18 and TRBJ1-1; 7 bases agree with TRBD1. This CDR3 is built from 13 residues. Germline lookup yields CDR1 KGHSH and CDR2 LQKENI. Trimming took 6 bases from V and 6 from J; bases not matched to a gene: 7. The CDR3 nucleotides are TGTGCCAGCTCCCCAGGGACAGTCTCTGAAGCTTTCTTT. This gives the protein CASSPGTVSEAFF. Looking up the rest from reference TRBV18 and TRBJ1-1 gives the full variable domain: NAGVMQNPRHLVRRRGQEARLRCSPMKGHSHVYWYRQLPEEGLKFMVYLQKENIIDESGMPKERFSAEFPKEGPSILRIQQVVRGDSAAYFCASSPGTVSEAFFGQGTRLTVV.

The V gene is TRBV6-5, the J gene TRBJ2-7; unclear D gene. The CDR3 runs 14 residues. Germline V gene sequence: CDR1 MNHEY, CDR2 SVGAGI. The ends were cut back, 5 bases at V and 5 bases at J, with 16 bases in the middle. CDR3 nucleotide sequence: TGTGCCAGCAGTGATCTGTCGGGTCCCGACGAGCAGTACTTC. Protein product: CASSDLSGPDEQYF.

This clone was observed a few times. This chain joins TRBV2 and TRBJ2-1; D is unclear. V lost 4 bases to trimming and J lost 9 bases, with 7 bases between them. This CDR3 comprises 11 residues. In germline, CDR1 is SNHLY, CDR2 FYNNEI. Written as DNA, the CDR3 is TGTGCCAGCAGTGCTATAAGTGAGCAGTTCTTC. Its protein product is CASSAISEQFF.

This clone was counted only a few times. The J gene is TRBJ2-7, the V gene TRBV4-3; D perhaps matches TRBD1 (6 bases). This CDR3 contains 15 residues. Germline-derived CDR1 and CDR2 are LGHNA and YSLEER. V lost 4 bases and J lost 3, with 16 bases in between. The CDR3 protein is CASSREQGPLYEQYF. CDR3 in DNA: TGCGCCAGCAGCCGCGAACAGGGACCTCTCTACGAGCAGTACTTC.

The rearrangement uses TRBV27 and TRBJ1-1; possibly TRBD1 for D (6 bases). The CDR3 runs to 14 residues. Trimming took 7 bases from V and 8 from J, leaving 20 bases between them. Looked up from germline, CDR1 is MNHEY and CDR2 is SMNVEV (reference sequence). The CDR3 reads CASTRWGGQNEAFF. The CDR3 DNA is TGTGCCAGCACCCGTTGGGGTGGACAGAACGAAGCTTTCTTT.

The chain has TRBV6-1 and TRBJ2-1; D not resolved. The CDR3 has 11 residues. Trimming removed 6 bases at V and 9 bases at J, with 9 bases between. The germline gives CDR1 MNHNS, CDR2 SASEGT. The CDR3 region is CASSYFGEQFF. The CDR3 nucleotides read TGTGCCAGCAGCTACTTTGGTGAGCAGTTCTTC.

This chain connects TRBV7-2 to TRBJ1-5; 8 positions agree with TRBD1. Germline values: CDR1 SGHTA, CDR2 FQGNSA. V gave up 1 base and J gave up 4 bases; unmatched junction bases: 3. The length of the CDR3 is 15 residues. The CDR3 nucleotides are TGTGCCAGCAGCTTAGAGACAGGGGATAATCAGCCCCAGCATTTT. Encoded protein: CASSLETGDNQPQHF.

The chain uses TRBV2 and TRBJ2-7; D might be TRBD2 (6 bases). Trimming removed 7 bases at V and 12 bases at J, with 22 bases between. CDR1 and CDR2 (germline): SNHLY, FYNNEI. This CDR3 is 13 amino acids long. The chain's CDR3 is CASTGTAGSRPYF. The CDR3, as DNA: TGTGCCAGCACGGGGACGGCCGGGAGCCGGCCGTACTTC.

The V gene is TRBV9, the J gene TRBJ2-4, with D perhaps TRBD1 (5 bases). The CDR3 covers 15 residues. The V gene lost 0 bases and the J gene lost 4 bases, with 11 bases spanning the gap. Per germline, CDR1 SGDLS and CDR2 YYNGEE. The CDR3 is CASSVGNRRKNIQYF. The DNA of the CDR3 is TGTGCCAGCAGCGTAGGAAACAGGCGAAAAAACATTCAGTACTTC.

The chain is built from TRBV18 and TRBJ2-5; D gene ambiguous. CDR1 is KGHSH and CDR2 is LQKENI in the germline V gene. CDR3 length: 12 amino acids. V was clipped by 2 bases and J by 5 bases, with 6 bases between them. This chain's CDR3 is CASSPGRETQYF. DNA of the CDR3: TGTGCCAGCTCACCAGGGCGCGAGACCCAGTACTTC.

This clone was detected a few times. The chain has TRBV6-5 and TRBJ2-1; 10 bases align to TRBD2. The CDR3 spans 15 residues. Germline-derived CDR1 and CDR2 are MNHEY and SVGAGI. J was trimmed by 9 bases and V by 0 bases; bases with no gene match: 5. Written as DNA, the CDR3 is TGTGCCAGCAGTTACTCCGAGGGACTAGCGAGTGAGCAGTTCTTC. This gives the protein CASSYSEGLASEQFF.

This clone was recorded at least ten times. The chain is built from TRBV5-4 and TRBJ2-1; 10 nucleotides match TRBD1. The CDR3 has 15 amino acids. Germline V gene sequence: CDR1 SGHNT, CDR2 YYREEE (reference sequence). V trimming: 3 bases; J trimming: 4 bases; junction bases outside the gene matches: 4. CDR3 DNA: TGTGCCAGCAGCTCGGGGGACAGGGGATACAATGAGCAGTTCTTC. Protein: CASSSGDRGYNEQFF.

This clone was found a few times. This rearrangement joins TRBV7-2 to TRBJ2-2; 9 bases are a match to TRBD1. CDR1 is SGHTA and CDR2 is FQGNSA in the germline V gene. This CDR3 is built from 14 residues. J gave up 6 bases and V 5 bases, and 4 bases lay outside the gene matches. CDR3 protein: CASSGDRVAGELFF. In DNA form, the CDR3 reads TGTGCCAGCAGCGGGGACAGGGTTGCCGGGGAGCTGTTTTTT.

V and J are TRBV5-1 and TRBJ1-1; no reliable D call. The ends were cut back, 7 bases at V and 4 bases at J, with 11 bases in the middle. The CDR3 has 12 residues. CDR1 is SGHRS and CDR2 is YFSETQ in the germline V gene. CDR3 nucleotides: TGCGCCAGCCGGGAGTTCTCCACTGAAGCTTTCTTT. Translating it yields CASREFSTEAFF.

This clone was seen only a few times. The chain is built from TRBV15 and TRBJ2-5; 8 positions match TRBD1. The junction had 8 bases not matched to a gene; V was cut back by 0 bases and J by 5 bases. CDR1 and CDR2 (germline): LNHNV, YYDKDF (reference sequence). The CDR3 is 16 amino acids. The DNA for the CDR3 is TGTGCCACCAGCAGAGAACACCAGGGGGCATGGGAGACCCAGTACTTC. It encodes CATSREHQGAWETQYF.

This clone was counted a few times. The gene calls are TRBV30 and TRBJ2-2; TRBD2 matches 12 bases. CDR1 GTSNPN and CDR2 SVGIG come from the germline V gene (reference sequence). With 2 bases clipped from V and 6 bases from J, the junction kept 7 bases outside the gene matches. This CDR3 comprises 16 residues. In DNA, the CDR3 is TGTGCCTGGAGTCCAGGACTAGCGGGGTTCTCCGGGGAGCTGTTTTTT. Translated, it gives CAWSPGLAGFSGELFF.

V gene TRBV4-3 combines with J gene TRBJ1-5, with TRBD1 as a possible D gene (5 bases). Germline values: CDR1 LGHNA, CDR2 YSLEER. The ends were cut back, 5 bases at V and 2 bases at J, with 19 bases in the middle. This CDR3 contains 17 residues. CDR3 sequence (DNA): TGCGCCAGCAGCAAAGCCACAGGACCGGGGGGCAATCAGCCCCAGCATTTT. It codes for CASSKATGPGGNQPQHF.

In its sample, this clone was seen a few times. The chain has TRBV21-1 and TRBJ2-1; TRBD1 is taken as the D call from the table, unchecked against the DNA. TRBV21-1 counts as a pseudogene. This CDR3 region has 15 residues. CDR3 coding DNA: TGTGCCAGCAGCAACCGGGACAGGGACTACAATGAGCAGTTCTTC. Protein product: CASSNRDRDYNEQFF.

The chain couples TRBV30 to TRBJ2-7; 7 bases agree with TRBD2. CDR3 size: 16 residues. V lost 2 bases and J lost 2; bases outside the gene matches: 12. The germline V gene has CDR1 GTSNPN and CDR2 SVGIG (reference sequence). The CDR3 bases are TGTGCCTGGAGTAGCCTTGGGCTAGCGGTGGCCTACGAGCAGTACTTC. Its protein is CAWSSLGLAVAYEQYF.

The V call is TRBV28, the J call TRBJ2-1; 8 bases align to TRBD1. This CDR3 spans 15 amino acids. Germline CDR1 MDHEN, CDR2 SYDVKM. J gave up 2 bases and V 6 bases, and 6 bases lay outside the gene matches. The CDR3 sequence is CASSMTGDPYNEQFF. CDR3 in DNA: TGTGCCAGCAGCATGACAGGGGACCCCTACAATGAGCAGTTCTTC.

The J gene is TRBJ1-5, the V gene TRBV19, with D unclear. The CDR3 contains 15 residues. V lost 5 bases and J lost 0, with 11 bases in between. CDR1 and CDR2 (germline): LNHDA, SQIVND (reference sequence). The CDR3: CASSGQDYSNQPQHF. In nucleotides, the CDR3 is TGTGCCAGTAGTGGGCAAGACTATAGCAATCAGCCCCAGCATTTT.

V gene TRBV4-2 combines with J gene TRBJ1-2; D is possibly TRBD1 (6 bases). Per germline, CDR1 LGHNA and CDR2 YNFKEQ. The CDR3 contains 13 residues. Trimming pared 5 bases from V and 6 bases from J, leaving 13 bases between. The CDR3 coding sequence is TGTGCCAGCAGCGCCCGCGAGGGGGATGGCTACACCTTC. It translates to CASSAREGDGYTF.

This clone was recorded many times. The chain employs TRBV9 and TRBJ2-2, with 14 bases aligning to TRBD2. Germline trimming cut 5 bases from V and 3 bases from J; bases unmatched to any gene: 12. The CDR3 consists of 19 residues. Germline V gene lookup returns CDR1 SGDLS and CDR2 YYNGEE. The CDR3 DNA is TGTGCCAGCAGTCAACAGACTAGCGGGGGGGTGGGGTACACCGGGGAGCTGTTTTTT. This gives the protein CASSQQTSGGVGYTGELFF.

This clone was counted between two and nine times. The chain links TRBV7-3 to TRBJ2-6; the D gene is possibly TRBD2 (6 bases). Trimming stripped 3 bases from V and 0 bases from J, with 15 bases between. Germline values: CDR1 SGHTA, CDR2 FQGTGA. CDR3 length: 18 amino acids. DNA for the CDR3: TGTGCCAGCAGCTTCGATCGGGGGATAGTCTCTGGGGCCAACGTCCTGACTTTC. Protein sequence: CASSFDRGIVSGANVLTF. Filled out from reference TRBV7-3 and TRBJ2-6, the complete variable domain reads GAGVSQTPSNKVTEKGKYVELRCDPISGHTALYWYRQSLGQGPEFLIYFQGTGAADDSGLPNDRFFAVRPEGSVSTLKIQRTERGDSAVYLCASSFDRGIVSGANVLTFGAGSRLTVL.